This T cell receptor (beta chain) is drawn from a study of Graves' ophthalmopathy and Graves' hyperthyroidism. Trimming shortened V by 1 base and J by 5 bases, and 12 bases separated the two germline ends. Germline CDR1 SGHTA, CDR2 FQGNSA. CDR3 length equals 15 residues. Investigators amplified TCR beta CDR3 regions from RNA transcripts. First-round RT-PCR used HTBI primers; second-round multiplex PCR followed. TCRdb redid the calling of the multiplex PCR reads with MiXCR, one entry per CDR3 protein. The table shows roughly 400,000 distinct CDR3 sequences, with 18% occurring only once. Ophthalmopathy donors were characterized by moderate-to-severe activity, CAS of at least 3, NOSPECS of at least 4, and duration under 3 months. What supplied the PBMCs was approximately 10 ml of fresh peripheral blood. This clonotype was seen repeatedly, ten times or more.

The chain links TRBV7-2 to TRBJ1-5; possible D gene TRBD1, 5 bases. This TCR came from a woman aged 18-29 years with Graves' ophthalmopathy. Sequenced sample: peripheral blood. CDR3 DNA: TGTGCCAGCAGCTTAGGGGGGAACGGATATCAGCCCCAGCATTTT. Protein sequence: CASSLGGNGYQPQHF. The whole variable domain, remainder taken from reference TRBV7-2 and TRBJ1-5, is GAGVSQSPSNKVTEKGKDVELRCDPISGHTALYWYRQSLGQGLEFLIYFQGNSAPDKSGLPSDRFSAERTGGSVSTLTIQRTQQEDSAVYLCASSLGGNGYQPQHFGDGTRLSIL.